This TCR beta chain appears in the sequencing data of a study of shared clonotypes between healthy human individuals. The table came from immunoSEQ multiplex PCR; TCRdb's copy has only in-frame clones and leaves some out. The top ten hold around 2% of the sample, which has around 720,000 clones, 55% to 85% seen once. The sample holds a few counts of this clone. V lost 5 bases and J 5 bases, leaving 12 bases between the germline ends. The V gene's germline CDR1 is SEHNR and CDR2 FQNEAQ (reference sequence). This CDR3 is 14 amino acids long. This sequence originates from a woman under 40 in good health. Sequencing was performed on memory CD4+ T cells sorted from blood. The subset here: CD45RA-negative fraction. J is TRBJ2-2 and V is TRBV7-9, with D perhaps matching TRBD1 (6 bases). The DNA for the CDR3 is TGTGCCAGCAGCGTACAGGGTAATACCGGGGAGCTGTTTTTT. Protein product: CASSVQGNTGELFF.